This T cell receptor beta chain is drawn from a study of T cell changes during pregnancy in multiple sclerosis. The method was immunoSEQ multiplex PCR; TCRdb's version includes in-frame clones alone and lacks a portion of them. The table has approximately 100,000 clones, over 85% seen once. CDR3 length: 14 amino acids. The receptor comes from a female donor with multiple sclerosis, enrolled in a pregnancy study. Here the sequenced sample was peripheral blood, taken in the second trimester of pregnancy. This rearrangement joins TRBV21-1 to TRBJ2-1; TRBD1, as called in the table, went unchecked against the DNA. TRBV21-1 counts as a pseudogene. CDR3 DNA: TGTGCCAGCAACCGGAACACAGGGGTCGATGAGCAGTTCTTC. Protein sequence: CASNRNTGVDEQFF.